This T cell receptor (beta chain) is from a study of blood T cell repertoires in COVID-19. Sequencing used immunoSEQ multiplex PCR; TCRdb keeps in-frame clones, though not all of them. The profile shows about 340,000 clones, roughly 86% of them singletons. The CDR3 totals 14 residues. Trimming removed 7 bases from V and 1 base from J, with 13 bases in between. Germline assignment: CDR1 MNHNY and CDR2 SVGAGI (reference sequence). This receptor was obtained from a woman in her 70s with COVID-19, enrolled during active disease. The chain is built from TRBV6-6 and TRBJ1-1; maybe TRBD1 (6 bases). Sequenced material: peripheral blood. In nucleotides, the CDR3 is TGTGCCAGCACCTATCTCAGGGGGAACACTGAAGCTTTCTTT. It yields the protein CASTYLRGNTEAFF.